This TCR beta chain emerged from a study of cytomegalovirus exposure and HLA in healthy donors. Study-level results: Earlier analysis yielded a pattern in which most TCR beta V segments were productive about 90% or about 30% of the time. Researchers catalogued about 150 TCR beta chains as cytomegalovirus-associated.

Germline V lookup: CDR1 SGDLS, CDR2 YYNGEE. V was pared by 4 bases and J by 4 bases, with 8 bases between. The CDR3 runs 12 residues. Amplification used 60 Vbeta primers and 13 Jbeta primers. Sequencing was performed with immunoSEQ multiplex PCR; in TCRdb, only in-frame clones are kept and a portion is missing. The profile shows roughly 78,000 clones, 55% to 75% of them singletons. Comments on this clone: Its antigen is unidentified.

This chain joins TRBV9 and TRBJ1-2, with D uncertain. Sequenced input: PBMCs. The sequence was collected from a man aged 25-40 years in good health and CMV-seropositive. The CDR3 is CASSSRTYGYTF. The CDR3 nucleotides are TGTGCCAGCAGCTCGCGTACCTATGGCTACACCTTC.